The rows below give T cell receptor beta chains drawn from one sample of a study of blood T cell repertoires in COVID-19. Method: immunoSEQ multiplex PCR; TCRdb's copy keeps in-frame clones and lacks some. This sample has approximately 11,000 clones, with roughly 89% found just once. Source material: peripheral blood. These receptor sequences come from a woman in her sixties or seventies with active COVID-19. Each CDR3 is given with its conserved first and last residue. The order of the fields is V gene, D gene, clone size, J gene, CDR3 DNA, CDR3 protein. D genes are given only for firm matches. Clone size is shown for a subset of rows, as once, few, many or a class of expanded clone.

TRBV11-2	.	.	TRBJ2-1	TGTGCCAGCAGTCGAACAGGGAATGAGCAGTTCTTC	CASSRTGNEQFF
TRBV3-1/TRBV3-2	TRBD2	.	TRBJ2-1	TGTGCCAGCAGCCATCGACTAGCCAGTGGGAATGAGCAGTTCTTC	CASSHRLASGNEQFF
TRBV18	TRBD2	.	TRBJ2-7	TGTGCCAGCTCACCCGGACTAGCGGGAGGGAACGAGCAGTACTTC	CASSPGLAGGNEQYF
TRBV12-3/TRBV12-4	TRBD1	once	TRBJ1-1	TGTGCCAGCAGTCGACAGGGGTTGACTGAAGCTTTCTTT	CASSRQGLTEAFF
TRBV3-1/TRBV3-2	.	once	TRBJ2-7	TGTGCCAGCAGGCGTTCGGGGGGCAGCTCCTACGAGCAGTACTTC	CASRRSGGSSYEQYF
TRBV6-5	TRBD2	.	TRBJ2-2	TGTGCCAGCTCCTTTAGCGGGACGAACACCGGGGAGCTGTTTTTT	CASSFSGTNTGELFF
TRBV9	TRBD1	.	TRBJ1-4	TGTGCCAGCAGCGTAGAGGGGACAGAAGGAAAACTGTTTTTT	CASSVEGTEGKLFF
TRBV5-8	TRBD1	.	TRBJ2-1	TGTGCCAGCAGCTTGGAGGACAGGGTCAATGAGCAGTTCTTC	CASSLEDRVNEQFF
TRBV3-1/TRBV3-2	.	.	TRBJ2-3	TGTGCCAGCAGCCAAGGAGACCTACGGGCAGATACGCAGTATTTT	CASSQGDLRADTQYF
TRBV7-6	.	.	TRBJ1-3	TGTGCCAGCAGTCGAGATATACCGCTCGAGAGTGGAAACACCATATATTTT	CASSRDIPLESGNTIYF
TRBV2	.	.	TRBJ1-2	TGTGCCAGCAGTGAATTCGGAGGGGCTGGCTACACCTTC	CASSEFGGAGYTF
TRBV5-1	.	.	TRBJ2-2	TGCGCCAGCAGACCAGAGAACACCGGGGAGCTGTTTTTT	CASRPENTGELFF
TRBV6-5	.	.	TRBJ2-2	TGTGCCAGCAGACAGGATAACACCGGGGAGCTGTTTTTT	CASRQDNTGELFF
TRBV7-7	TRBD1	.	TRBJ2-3	TGTGCCAGCAGCAAAACAGGGGCTCTCGCAGATACGCAGTATTTT	CASSKTGALADTQYF
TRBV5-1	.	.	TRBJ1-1	TGCGCCAGCAGCTTCGAGGACTTCACTGAAGCTTTCTTT	CASSFEDFTEAFF
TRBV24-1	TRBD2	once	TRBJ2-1	TGTGCCACCAGTGATCCCCGACTAGCGGGAGACAATGAGCAGTTCTTC	CATSDPRLAGDNEQFF
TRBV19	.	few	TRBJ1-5	TGTGCCAGTAGTCCCTTTGATCGGCAGGCGAGCAATCAGCCCCAGCATTTT	CASSPFDRQASNQPQHF
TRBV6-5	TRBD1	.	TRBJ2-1	TGTGCCAGCAGTTACGGGACAGGGTGGAATGAGCAGTTCTTC	CASSYGTGWNEQFF
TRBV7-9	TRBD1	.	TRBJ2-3	TGTGCCAGCAGCTCGAGGCTGGGACAGGGTAGCACAGATACGCAGTATTTT	CASSSRLGQGSTDTQYF
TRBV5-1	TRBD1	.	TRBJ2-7	TGCGCCAGCAGCTTGGGGGACAGCATCTACGAGCAGTACTTC	CASSLGDSIYEQYF
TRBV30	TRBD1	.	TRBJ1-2	TGTGCCTGGAGTCGGGACAGGGCCAGAAACTATGGCTACACCTTC	CAWSRDRARNYGYTF
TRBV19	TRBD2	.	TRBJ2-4	TGTGCCAGTAGTAAACAAGGGACTAGCGGGGTATCCAAAAACATTCAGTACTTC	CASSKQGTSGVSKNIQYF
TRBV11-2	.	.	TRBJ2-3	TGTGCCAGCACCCCTTTCACAGATACGCAGTATTTT	CASTPFTDTQYF
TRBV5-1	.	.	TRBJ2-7	TGCGCCAGCAGCTTGGCCGCGACGGACAAGCAGTACTTC	CASSLAATDKQYF
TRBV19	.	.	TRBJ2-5	TGTGCCAGTAGTATGGCAGGGGGGCCCCAAGAGACCCAGTACTTC	CASSMAGGPQETQYF
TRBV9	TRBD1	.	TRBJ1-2	TGTGCCAGCAGCGCGTTAGGACAGGGGAAGCGTGGCTACACCTTC	CASSALGQGKRGYTF
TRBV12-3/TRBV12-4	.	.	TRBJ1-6	TGTGCCAGCAGTTTACTAGCGGATTCACCCCTCCACTTT	CASSLLADSPLHF
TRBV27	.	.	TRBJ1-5	TGTGCCAGCAGTTTGAGAGGCAATCAGCCCCAGCATTTT	CASSLRGNQPQHF
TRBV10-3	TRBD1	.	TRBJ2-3	TGTGCCATCAGCGCCAGTGGACAGGGGAGTTCAGATACGCAGTATTTT	CAISASGQGSSDTQYF
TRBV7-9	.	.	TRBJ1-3	TGTGCCAGCAGCCCATACCCCCCCAGGGGACCCCCGGGAAACACCATATATTTT	CASSPYPPRGPPGNTIYF
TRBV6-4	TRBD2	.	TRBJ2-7	TGTGCCAGCAGTCCAGCGGGAGGCCCATCCTACGAGCAGTACTTC	CASSPAGGPSYEQYF
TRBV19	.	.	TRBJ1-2	TGTGCCAGTAGTATTTACGGCGGAGGCTACACCTTC	CASSIYGGGYTF
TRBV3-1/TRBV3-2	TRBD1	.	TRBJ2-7	TGTGCCAGCAGCCAAAGGGGACAGTTACCAACCTACGAGCAGTACTTC	CASSQRGQLPTYEQYF
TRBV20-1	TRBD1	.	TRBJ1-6	TGCAGTGCTAGTCGGGGACAGAATTCACCCCTCCACTTT	CSASRGQNSPLHF